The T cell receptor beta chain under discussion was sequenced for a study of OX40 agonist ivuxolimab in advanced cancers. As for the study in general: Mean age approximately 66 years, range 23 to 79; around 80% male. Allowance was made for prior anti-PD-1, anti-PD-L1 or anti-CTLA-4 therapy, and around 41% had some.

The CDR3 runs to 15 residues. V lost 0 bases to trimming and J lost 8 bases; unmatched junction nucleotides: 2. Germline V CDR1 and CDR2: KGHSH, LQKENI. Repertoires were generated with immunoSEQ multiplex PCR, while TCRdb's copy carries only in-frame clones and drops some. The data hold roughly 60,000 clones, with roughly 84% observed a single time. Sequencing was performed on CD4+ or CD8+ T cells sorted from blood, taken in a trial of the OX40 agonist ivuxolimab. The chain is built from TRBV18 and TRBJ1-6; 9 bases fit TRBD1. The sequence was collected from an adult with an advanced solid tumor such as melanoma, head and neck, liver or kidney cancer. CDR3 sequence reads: CASSPPGQGYSPLHF. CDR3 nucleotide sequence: TGTGCCAGCTCACCACCGGGACAGGGATATTCACCCCTCCACTTT.